This passage covers 14 T cell receptor beta chains from one sample sequenced in a study of cytomegalovirus exposure and HLA in healthy donors. The PCR contained 60 Vbeta and 13 Jbeta primers. Produced via immunoSEQ multiplex PCR; TCRdb's table is partial and in-frame only. The sample table sets out approximately 71,000 clones. What was sequenced was PBMCs. These receptors came from a female donor in good health and CMV-seropositive.

This chain joins TRBV27 and TRBJ1-1, with 8 bases aligning to TRBD1. The CDR3 totals 15 residues. The junction had 11 bases not matched to a gene; V was cut back by 5 bases and J by 6 bases. In germline, CDR1 is MNHEY, CDR2 SMNVEV (reference sequence). Written as DNA, the CDR3 is TGTGCCAGCAGTCCCCCAGGGGGCGGTCTTGCTGAAGCTTTCTTT. Translating gives CASSPPGGGLAEAFF.

The chain couples TRBV10-3 to TRBJ2-7; 8 bases are a match to TRBD2. The germline V gene has CDR1 ENHRY and CDR2 SYGVKD. Losses at the gene ends were 0 bases for V and 2 bases for J; bases not matched to a gene: 12. The CDR3 sequence is 18 residues long. CDR3 protein: CAISESGGGGFNAYEQYF. DNA for the CDR3: TGTGCCATCAGTGAGTCGGGGGGCGGGGGGTTCAACGCCTACGAGCAGTACTTC.

The chain has TRBV4-1 and TRBJ2-1; possible D gene TRBD1, 6 bases. CDR1 and CDR2 (germline): MGHRA, YSYEKL. The germline V and J ends were trimmed by 3 bases and 5 bases, with 11 bases remaining between them. The CDR3 runs to 14 residues. CDR3 DNA: TGCGCCAGCAGCCAGGGGGCGCGGGACAATGAGCAGTTCTTC. Protein sequence: CASSQGARDNEQFF.

Here the CDR3 reads CASSQDLYGYTF. The CDR3 coding sequence is TGCGCCAGCAGCCAAGATCTATATGGCTACACCTTC. The genes are TRBV4-3 and TRBJ1-2; D is unclear. Trimming removed 0 bases from V and 5 bases from J, with 4 bases in between. The CDR3 loop spans 12 amino acids. CDR1 and CDR2 from the germline V gene are LGHNA and YSLEER.

In DNA form, the CDR3 reads TGTGCCAGCAGTGACGCGGATGGAGGGTACTTC. It specifies CASSDADGGYF. The chain carries TRBV6-4 and TRBJ2-5, with D perhaps TRBD2 (5 bases). The ends were cut back, 2 bases at V and 13 bases at J, with 11 bases in the middle. Germline CDR1 is MRHNA and CDR2 is SNTAGT. The CDR3 has 11 amino acids.

This sequence joins TRBV7-9 and TRBJ1-1; the D gene is possibly TRBD1 (6 bases). The CDR3 contains 15 residues. Germline V lookup: CDR1 SEHNR, CDR2 FQNEAQ (reference sequence). Trimming stripped 5 bases from V and 0 bases from J, with 13 bases between. CDR3 sequence: CASSTEGGLNTEAFF. For the CDR3, the DNA is TGTGCCAGCAGCACAGAGGGGGGGTTGAACACTGAAGCTTTCTTT.

V usage is TRBV6-6 and J usage is TRBJ1-5; 7 nucleotides agree with TRBD1. Germline V lookup: CDR1 MNHNY, CDR2 SVGAGI (reference sequence). The CDR3 is 16 amino acids. J lost 4 bases, V lost 2 bases, and 8 bases had no gene match. CDR3 sequence reads: CASSYPGGTVNQPQHF. CDR3 nucleotide sequence: TGTGCCAGCAGTTACCCGGGGGGGACAGTGAATCAGCCCCAGCATTTT.

This chain joins TRBV7-9 and TRBJ2-7; D is undetermined. The CDR3 extends over 12 amino acids. V was clipped by 6 bases and J by 6 bases, with 12 bases between them. CDR1 is SEHNR, CDR2 FQNEAQ, per germline (reference sequence). CDR3 sequence reads: CASSPLAVEQYF. In DNA, the CDR3 is TGTGCCAGCAGTCCGCTCGCGGTCGAGCAGTACTTC.

The chain carries TRBV7-9 and TRBJ1-2, with TRBD1 matching over 8 bases. Trimming at V came to 5 bases and at J to 2 bases, leaving 13 bases not matched to a gene. The germline gives CDR1 SEHNR, CDR2 FQNEAQ (reference sequence). The length of the CDR3 is 17 residues. CDR3 loop: CASSPDRGGRLNYGYTF. The CDR3 DNA is TGTGCCAGCAGCCCTGACAGGGGAGGAAGACTCAACTATGGCTACACCTTC.

The chain carries TRBV2 and TRBJ2-7; 8 bases line up with TRBD2. The V segment lost 6 bases and the J segment 2 bases; nucleotides outside the gene matches: 9. The CDR3 extends over 15 amino acids. Germline CDR1 reads SNHLY; CDR2 reads FYNNEI. DNA for the CDR3: TGTGCCAGCAGAGATGAGACGGGGGGGGCCTACGAGCAGTACTTC. This translates into CASRDETGGAYEQYF.

V usage is TRBV5-1 and J usage is TRBJ1-1, with D uncertain. Germline V gene data show CDR1 as SGHRS and CDR2 as YFSETQ. The CDR3 sequence is 13 residues long. The V gene lost 6 bases and the J gene lost 6 bases, with 15 bases spanning the gap. The CDR3 loop is CASTLGAAAEAFF. Here the CDR3 DNA reads TGCGCCAGCACCCTAGGAGCGGCTGCTGAAGCTTTCTTT.

The chain is built from TRBV6-1 and TRBJ2-2; D unclear. This CDR3 has 13 amino acids. Per germline, CDR1 MNHNS and CDR2 SASEGT. V lost 5 bases and J 6 bases, leaving 10 bases between the germline ends. CDR3 sequence: CASSFSVSGELFF. In DNA form, the CDR3 reads TGTGCCAGCAGTTTTAGTGTTTCCGGGGAGCTGTTTTTT.

The J gene is TRBJ2-2, the V gene TRBV10-1, with TRBD2 identical over 13 bases. Unmatched junction bases numbered 4, after V lost 0 bases and J lost 0 bases. Germline lookup yields CDR1 WNHNN and CDR2 SYGVQD (reference sequence). The CDR3 runs to 19 residues. CDR3 nucleotides: TGCGCCAGCAGTGAGTCCGGACTAGCGGGAGACCCGAACACCGGGGAGCTGTTTTTT. This translates into CASSESGLAGDPNTGELFF.

The chain combines TRBV9 with TRBJ1-5; 9 bases are shared with TRBD1. V lost 0 bases to trimming and J lost 4 bases; unmatched junction nucleotides: 2. The CDR3 spans 15 residues. The germline V gene encodes CDR1 SGDLS and CDR2 YYNGEE. The CDR3 protein is CASSVGGQGNQPQHF. The CDR3 DNA is TGTGCCAGCAGCGTAGGAGGACAGGGGAATCAGCCCCAGCATTTT.